Given below is one TCR beta chain in context. Its specificity is unknown. This record comes from a study of vaccination and CD4 T cells after COVID-19. Background on the study: Convalescent individuals exhibited SARS-CoV-2 positivity on nasal swab PCR, with nine or ten mild and one severe presentation. Overlapping spike pools from SARS-CoV-2 and HCoV-NL63, HCoV-OC43 and HCoV-229E served as culture stimuli. Sampling that followed vaccination took place a median approximately 72 days after dose two, within a range of 14 to 241. Culture controls were given either a CEFX pool, an HIV-1 Nef pool, or no peptide.

The Oncomine TCR Beta short-read assay sequenced DNA from cultured CD4+ T cells. TCRdb fed the PCR reads into MiXCR, producing one record per CDR3 protein. Seen here are more than 12,000 distinct CDR3 sequences, roughly 52% observed once, and the top ten hold about 7.8%. The CDR3 covers 12 residues. CDR1 MDHEN and CDR2 SYDVKM come from the germline V gene. The V end lost 6 bases, the J end lost 7 bases, and 12 bases lay between the germline ends. As for treatment: roughly 10-day PBMC culture with coronavirus spike peptide pools or control peptides (ViraFEST assay). The source material was CD4+ T cells from blood, cultured in vitro. V usage is TRBV28 and J usage is TRBJ1-1; a weak D match, TRBD1 (5 bases). This clonotype originated in a human donor who had recovered from COVID-19. CDR3 nucleotides: TGTGCCAGCAGCACCCGACAGAATGAAGCTTTCTTT. It translates to CASSTRQNEAFF.